This T cell receptor (beta chain) was observed in a study of blood T cell repertoires in COVID-19. Study summary: Donors in the United States, Italy and Spain gave samples during acute or convalescent COVID-19. T cells, B-cell-depleted T cells, or PBMCs provided the cDNA or gDNA that served as material.

Trimming at V came to 4 bases and at J to 3 bases, leaving 5 bases not matched to a gene. In germline, CDR1 is LGHDT, CDR2 YNNKEL (reference sequence). The CDR3 length is 14 residues. In the authors' workflow: Reference gene primer amplification gave estimated nucleated cell counts. Libraries were prepared by immunoSEQ multiplex PCR; TCRdb keeps only in-frame clonotypes and omits some of them. The V and J calls and clone size come from that table; D and trimming were worked out from the DNA. The table shows around 380,000 clones, with 70% to 85% occurring only once. The sequenced sample was peripheral blood. The receptor was derived from a human donor with acute or convalescent COVID-19. The donor label of this sample is uncertain. The gene calls are TRBV3-1 (or the pseudogene TRBV3-2) and TRBJ1-1; 7 bases are shared with TRBD1. The CDR3 is CASSPYRGDTEAFF. In DNA form, the CDR3 reads TGTGCCAGCAGCCCCTACAGGGGCGACACTGAAGCTTTCTTT.